The clone carrying this T cell receptor (beta chain) was recorded a few times. Its antigen is as yet unknown. The data derive from a study of response to subunit inactivated influenza vaccine. Study-level findings and limits: Each seasonal influenza vaccination, the authors suggested, recruits few new T cells.

After removal of 1 base from V and 4 bases from J, the junction contained 6 bases not matched to a gene. The CDR3 spans 16 residues. TCRdb called the RT-PCR reads again in MiXCR, with one record for every CDR3 protein. Of 500,000 to 550,000 distinct CDR3 sequences detected, approximately 6.9% appear once; the ten largest clones hold around 13%. The TCR was taken from a man between 50 and 75 years old who received an inactivated influenza vaccine. The input for sequencing was PBMCs from blood, taken around 2 years after vaccination. The chain combines TRBV12-3 or TRBV12-4 with TRBJ2-1; 8 bases align to TRBD2. CDR3 sequence (DNA): TGTGCCAGCAGTTTAGAGGCTAGCGGGCGGTACAATGAGCAGTTCTTC. Protein: CASSLEASGRYNEQFF.